This entry features one T cell receptor beta chain sequence. The germline V gene has CDR1 SQVTM and CDR2 ANQGSEA. Trimming cost V 7 bases and J 1 base, with 14 bases left between them. The CDR3 extends over 14 amino acids. The entry originates in a study of blood T cells in healthy people across ages. A sample-barcoded 5' primer and a J-beta primer mix were used in a second PCR of roughly 7 to 12 cycles. One entry per CDR3 protein results from TCRdb running MiXCR on the 5' RACE reads. The repertoire holds approximately 800,000 distinct CDR3 sequences, with 20% to 25% as singletons. This same sample was also taken into another study, of T cells of mothers and their children.

The source of this sequence is a boy younger than 18 in good health. Material: blood. This chain uses TRBV29-1 with TRBJ2-4; D ambiguous. This CDR3 is CSADFGAAKNIQYF. The CDR3 DNA is TGCAGCGCTGATTTCGGTGCGGCCAAAAACATTCAGTACTTC.